This T cell receptor (beta chain) was obtained from a study of blood T cell repertoires in COVID-19. Study-wide background: Samples came from the United States, Italy and Spain, spanning acute and convalescent COVID-19. T cells, B-cell-depleted T cells, or PBMCs supplied cDNA or gDNA.

In the study's own analysis: Amplifying reference gene primers gave estimates of nucleated cell counts. Some clones are missing from TCRdb's copy, which holds only in-frame ones; the method was immunoSEQ multiplex PCR. The DNA gave D and trimming, while V, J and clone size come from that table. The profile shows approximately 210,000 clones, roughly 90% of them singletons. Between the trimmed V and J ends, which lost 8 bases and 2 bases, there was a span of 18 bases. CDR3 length equals 15 residues. Germline assignment: CDR1 SEHNR and CDR2 FQNEAQ (reference sequence). The chain links TRBV7-9 to TRBJ2-5; the D gene is possibly TRBD1 (7 bases). Sequencing input: peripheral blood. The receptor was isolated from a man aged 25 to 45 who had recovered from COVID-19. CDR3 bases: TGTGCCAGCCACCCGGGGGACAGACCACAAGAGACCCAGTACTTC. This translates into CASHPGDRPQETQYF.